This T cell receptor (beta chain) was observed in a study of regulatory T cells in long-lasting Graves disease. Overall study results and limits: Persistent disease was characterized by preferential usage of TRBV28, TRBJ1-2 and TRBJ2-5. Sampling was limited to peripheral blood rather than thyroid tissue.

The CDR3 loop spans 15 amino acids. In germline, CDR1 is SGHAT, CDR2 FQNNGV. J gave up 5 bases and V 5 bases, and 11 bases lay outside the gene matches. Concerning this clonotype: Its target is unknown.

Sequencing libraries for TCR beta were prepared with iRepertoire HTBI primers and Arm-PCR of CDR3 regions. A single record per CDR3 protein comes from TCRdb applying MiXCR to the multiplex PCR reads. The table includes about 450,000 distinct CDR3 sequences, about 20% detected once. Sample time point: persistent/refractory GD, antithyroid drugs over 5 years with positive TRAb. PBMC-derived RNA was used for the TCR library. The guidelines of the American Thyroid Association were the basis for diagnosing Graves' disease. As a group, patients came from one endocrinology department in Xi'an, China. The receptor comes from a female donor with Graves disease. This sequence joins TRBV11-2 and TRBJ2-5, with TRBD2 matching over 7 bases. The starting material was peripheral blood mononuclear cells (PBMCs), obtained when the disease was refractory, from a patient treated with antithyroid drugs. Written as DNA, the CDR3 is TGTGCCAGCAGCGACAGACTAGCACCCGGGGAGACCCAGTACTTC. This encodes CASSDRLAPGETQYF.